The clone carrying this T cell receptor beta chain was picked up a small number of times. Original analysis: Reference gene primer amplification yielded estimated nucleated cell counts. The data were produced by immunoSEQ multiplex PCR, yet TCRdb's version contains in-frame clones alone and is incomplete. Clonal size and the V and J genes are those of that table, whereas D and trimming came from the DNA. The sample yields 200,000 or so clones, 88% seen once. V lost 5 bases, J lost 8 bases, and 7 bases stayed unmatched. This CDR3 comprises 14 residues. Germline V gives CDR1 MGHRA, CDR2 YSYEKL. This record comes from a study of blood T cell repertoires in COVID-19. Whole-study context: There were acute and convalescent COVID-19 samples, and they came from the United States, Italy and Spain. T cells, B-cell-depleted T cells, or PBMCs supplied cDNA or gDNA.

This chain links TRBV4-1 with TRBJ1-4; TRBD1 agrees at 8 bases. The sample consisted of peripheral blood. The TCR comes from an older woman with acute or convalescent COVID-19. This CDR3 reads CASSSRTGLEKLFF. CDR3 sequence (DNA): TGCGCCAGCAGCTCCCGGACAGGGCTGGAAAAACTGTTTTTT.